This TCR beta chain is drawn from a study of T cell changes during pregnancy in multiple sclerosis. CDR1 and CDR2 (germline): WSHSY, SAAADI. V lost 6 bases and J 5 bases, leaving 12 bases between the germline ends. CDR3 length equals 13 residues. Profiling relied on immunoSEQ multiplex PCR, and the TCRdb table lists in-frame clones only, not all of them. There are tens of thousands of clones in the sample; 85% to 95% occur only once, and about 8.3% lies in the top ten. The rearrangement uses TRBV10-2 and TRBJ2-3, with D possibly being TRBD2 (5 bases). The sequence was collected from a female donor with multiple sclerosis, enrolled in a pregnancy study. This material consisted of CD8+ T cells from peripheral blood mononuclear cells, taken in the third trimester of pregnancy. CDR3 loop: CASRDSWGDTQYF. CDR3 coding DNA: TGCGCCAGCAGGGACTCCTGGGGAGATACGCAGTATTTT.